Listed below are T cell receptor beta chains from one sample, sequenced in a study of CD8+ T cells in alopecia areata. The repertoire was sequenced with immunoSEQ multiplex PCR; TCRdb's copy has only in-frame clones and lacks some. The data contain hundreds of thousands of clones, more than 30% of them singletons. The material sequenced was CD4+ T cells sorted from blood, taken around week 34, from a patient treated with tofacitinib. The receptors were sampled from a human donor with alopecia areata. The CDR3 runs from the conserved cysteine through the conserved F or W. A D gene is named only where the DNA matches it firmly. A clone size is listed for some rows: how often the clone was seen (once, few, many), or a class if it is expanded.

CASSTRGQPLNYGYTF	TGTGCCAGTAGTACCAGAGGACAGCCACTGAACTATGGCTACACCTTC	TRBV19	TRBJ1-2	.	few
CASSPGQGRETQYF	TGTGCCAGCAGCCCAGGACAGGGTCGGGAGACCCAGTACTTC	TRBV7-9	TRBJ2-5	TRBD1	few
CATSRPAPRGNTIYF	TGTGCCACCTCTCGTCCCGCCCCGAGAGGAAACACCATATATTTT	TRBV15	TRBJ1-3	.	.
CASSLNRGAYNEQFF	TGTGCCAGCAGTTTAAACAGGGGGGCCTACAATGAGCAGTTCTTC	TRBV27	TRBJ2-1	TRBD1	.
CASSLVARDYEQYF	TGTGCCAGCAGCTTAGTGGCCAGGGACTACGAGCAGTACTTC	TRBV7-8	TRBJ2-7	.	.
CASSGVYDYNEQFF	TGCGCCAGCTCAGGGGTTTATGACTACAATGAGCAGTTCTTC	TRBV4-1	TRBJ2-1	.	once
CASSLEQGSDTF	TGCGCCAGCAGCTTGGAACAGGGGTCCGACACCTTC	TRBV5-1	TRBJ1-2	TRBD1	.
CSVEGLGMNTEAFF	TGCAGCGTTGAAGGGCTAGGAATGAACACTGAAGCTTTCTTT	TRBV29-1	TRBJ1-1	.	.
CASSYDARGGGFEAFF	TGTGCCAGCAGCTACGACGCACGGGGAGGGGGATTTGAAGCTTTCTTT	TRBV6-5	TRBJ1-1	.	.
CSVRTYNEKLFF	TGCAGCGTCCGGACTTATAATGAAAAACTGTTTTTT	TRBV29-1	TRBJ1-4	.	.
CSVGQLNTEAFF	TGCAGCGTTGGACAGCTGAACACTGAAGCTTTCTTT	TRBV29-1	TRBJ1-1	.	.
CSVQGTFLKFNYGYTF	TGCAGCGTTCAGGGGACATTCCTAAAATTCAACTATGGCTACACCTTC	TRBV29-1	TRBJ1-2	.	.
CASSYSGRGTDTQYF	TGTGCCAGCAGTTACTCTGGACGAGGGACAGATACGCAGTATTTT	TRBV6-5	TRBJ2-3	.	few
CASSLLAGRQGTQYF	TGCGCCAGCAGCTTACTTGCGGGGAGACAAGGGACCCAGTACTTC	TRBV5-1	TRBJ2-5	.	.
CASSGGDKYIQYF	TGTGCCTCCAGCGGGGGGGATAAGTACATTCAGTACTTC	TRBV30	TRBJ2-4	TRBD2	few
CASSSLGREGLNEQFF	TGTGCCAGCAGCTCGCTGGGTCGGGAGGGCCTCAATGAGCAGTTCTTC	TRBV13	TRBJ2-1	TRBD2	.
CAWSVGINTEAFF	TGTGCCTGGAGTGTAGGTATAAACACTGAAGCTTTCTTT	TRBV30	TRBJ1-1	.	.
CASSYSVTNEKLFF	TGTGCCAGCAGTTACTCCGTCACGAATGAAAAACTGTTTTTT	TRBV6-5	TRBJ1-4	.	.
CASSETGAGANVLTF	TGTGCCAGCAGTGAAACAGGGGCAGGGGCCAACGTCCTGACTTTC	TRBV6-1	TRBJ2-6	TRBD1	.
CSVRPSRQGRNTEAFF	TGCAGCGTTAGACCTAGCCGACAGGGTCGAAACACTGAAGCTTTCTTT	TRBV29-1	TRBJ1-1	TRBD1	few
CASSLGRGAHNEQFF	TGTGCCAGCAGCTTAGGCAGGGGGGCGCACAATGAGCAGTTCTTC	TRBV11-3	TRBJ2-1	.	.